Each of the 28 T cell receptor beta chains below was sequenced from the same sample in a study of beta chain features in type 1 diabetes (dated by TCRdb to the late 2010s). Receptor amplification or capture employed the immunoSEQ multiplex PCR assay. The entire isolated RNA was reverse transcribed using the High Capacity cDNA Reverse Transcription Kit, and thus expressed TCRB transcripts were sequenced. Held by TCRdb, this immuneACCESS table contains in-frame sequences only and omits some clones. Under half of the omission traces to an unresolved V gene where checked; the cause of the rest is unknown. Recorded for this sample are roughly 350,000 clones; about 10% of them occurred a single time. About 0.6% of the sample belongs to the ten largest clones. The antigens these receptors bind are not known. General conclusions and limits of the study: Type 1 diabetes patients showed a moderate but significant shortening of TCRB CDR3 length in all four CD4+ subsets.

Material: central memory CD4+ T cells from blood. The receptors come from a man under 40 with type 1 diabetes.

This clone was detected a few times. J is TRBJ2-3 and V is TRBV18, with 9 bases aligning to TRBD1. The J segment lost 4 bases and the V segment lost 6 bases, leaving 8 bases of the junction unmatched. Germline CDR1 reads KGHSH; CDR2 reads LQKENI. This CDR3 contains 15 residues. Written as DNA, the CDR3 is TGTGCCAGCTCGCCCGGGACAGGGCGGGCAGATACGCAGTATTTT. Protein product: CASSPGTGRADTQYF.

This clone was detected ten times or more. V gene TRBV10-3 combines with J gene TRBJ1-5; D remains unclear. V lost 4 bases, J lost 3 bases, and 10 bases lay in between. CDR1 is ENHRY, CDR2 SYGVKD, per germline. CDR3 length: 14 residues. Here the CDR3 reads CAISAQKHNQPQHF. In DNA form, the CDR3 reads TGTGCCATCAGTGCACAGAAGCACAATCAGCCCCAGCATTTT.

The rearrangement uses TRBV13 and TRBJ1-1; D not certain. Trimming shortened V by 7 bases and J by 2 bases, and 11 bases separated the two germline ends. The CDR3 is 13 residues long. CDR1 is PRHDT, CDR2 FYEKMQ, per germline (reference sequence). CDR3 coding DNA: TGTGCCAGCACCCATCAAGTAAACACTGAAGCTTTCTTT. Residues: CASTHQVNTEAFF.

In its sample, this clone was seen a few times. The chain joins TRBV5-1 to TRBJ2-1; D is ambiguous. The V end was cut by 0 bases, the J end by 2 bases, with 6 bases between. The V gene's germline CDR1 is SGHRS and CDR2 YFSETQ. The CDR3 totals 14 residues. As DNA, the CDR3 is TGCGCCAGCAGCTTGGCGAATACCTACAATGAGCAGTTCTTC. It codes for CASSLANTYNEQFF.

V is TRBV18 and J is TRBJ2-5; 9 positions match TRBD1. Germline-derived CDR1 and CDR2 are KGHSH and LQKENI. CDR3 length equals 20 residues. The V gene end was trimmed by 0 bases and the J gene end by 4 bases; junction bases not matched to a gene: 18. The CDR3 coding sequence is TGTGCCAGCTCACCACCTCAGGGACAGGGATCTTCTGGAGGGGGAGAGACCCAGTACTTC. Residues: CASSPPQGQGSSGGGETQYF.

This clone was detected only a few times. The rearrangement joins TRBV19 to TRBJ2-7; no clear D. There are 15 residues in the CDR3. Germline assignment: CDR1 LNHDA and CDR2 SQIVND (reference sequence). Trimming took off 1 base at V and 4 bases at J, with 14 bases between the two ends. CDR3 nucleotide sequence: TGTGCCAGTAGTATAGTGCCGGACGCGCGTTACGAGCAGTACTTC. Translated, it gives CASSIVPDARYEQYF. The full variable domain, with the rest looked up from reference TRBV19 and TRBJ2-7, is DGGITQSPKYLFRKEGQNVTLSCEQNLNHDAMYWYRQDPGQGLRLIYYSQIVNDFQKGDIAEGYSVSREKKESFPLTVTSAQKNPTAFYLCASSIVPDARYEQYFGPGTRLTVT.

This clone appeared a few times. The J gene is TRBJ2-3, the V gene TRBV5-1; 8 bases align to TRBD2. The CDR3 loop spans 16 amino acids. Germline lookup yields CDR1 SGHRS and CDR2 YFSETQ. J was trimmed by 4 bases and V by 2 bases; bases with no gene match: 9. The CDR3 region is CASSLSLTSDPDTQYF. The CDR3 nucleotides are TGCGCCAGCAGCTTATCCCTGACTAGCGACCCAGATACGCAGTATTTT.

In its sample, this clone was seen many times. The rearrangement joins TRBV28 to TRBJ1-4; TRBD1 matches 10 bases. Germline-derived CDR1 and CDR2 are MDHEN and SYDVKM. The CDR3 totals 14 residues. V trimming: 5 bases; J trimming: 10 bases; junction bases outside the gene matches: 7. In DNA form, the CDR3 reads TGTGCCAGCAGTCCCGGGACAGGGGTTGGAAAACTGTTTTTT. Amino acids: CASSPGTGVGKLFF.

This clone was seen a few times. The V call is TRBV7-8, the J call TRBJ2-5; 11 positions agree with TRBD2. Germline V gives CDR1 SGHVS, CDR2 FQNEAQ. The length of the CDR3 is 17 residues. J gave up 0 bases and V 1 base, and 4 bases lay outside the gene matches. CDR3 amino acids: CASSLGLAGMNQETQYF. As DNA, the CDR3 is TGTGCCAGCAGCTTAGGACTAGCGGGGATGAACCAAGAGACCCAGTACTTC.

This clone was seen at least ten times. This chain joins TRBV2 and TRBJ2-6, with a tentative D call TRBD2 (6 bases). Germline V gene data show CDR1 as SNHLY and CDR2 as FYNNEI. V was pared by 7 bases and J by 2 bases, with 12 bases between. The CDR3 totals 15 residues. The CDR3 reads CASIYGGTGANVLTF. The CDR3 region has the DNA TGTGCCAGCATCTATGGGGGGACTGGGGCCAACGTCCTGACTTTC.

The chain carries TRBV11-3 and TRBJ2-1; D is undetermined. The CDR3 length is 15 residues. V was pared by 0 bases and J by 0 bases, with 6 bases between. Per the germline V gene, CDR1 is SGHNT and CDR2 is YENEEA. CDR3 nucleotides: TGTGCCAGCAGCTTAGACCCGAGCTCCTACAATGAGCAGTTCTTC. Amino acids: CASSLDPSSYNEQFF.

This clone was observed a handful of times. CDR3 sequence: CASSAHMGMNTEAFF. The DNA of the CDR3 is TGTGCCAGCAGCGCCCACATGGGAATGAACACTGAAGCTTTCTTT. V gene TRBV2 combines with J gene TRBJ1-1; D unresolved. Germline V CDR1 and CDR2: SNHLY, FYNNEI. This CDR3 has 15 residues. The V gene lost 6 bases and the J gene lost 0 bases, with 14 bases spanning the gap.

This clone was counted between two and nine times. The chain is built from TRBV20-1 and TRBJ1-2; D not certain. This CDR3 spans 10 amino acids. Germline CDR1 DFQATT, CDR2 SNEGSKA (reference sequence). Trimming took off 6 bases at V and 4 bases at J, with 6 bases between the two ends. The CDR3 DNA reads as TGCAGTGCGGAGCGCTATGGCTACACCTTC. This gives the protein CSAERYGYTF.

To note about this clone: Because the CDR3 is missing its conserved closing phenylalanine or tryptophan, this is likely a read error. The rearrangement joins TRBV30 to TRBJ1-1, with 8 bases identical to TRBD1. J was trimmed by 6 bases and V by 4 bases; bases with no gene match: 7. Germline V CDR1 and CDR2: GTSNPN, SVGIG (reference sequence). This CDR3 comprises 13 residues. The CDR3: CAWNGQGGAEAFS. Written as DNA, the CDR3 is TGTGCCTGGAATGGACAGGGTGGGGCTGAAGCTTTCTCT.

The rearrangement uses TRBV6-1 and TRBJ2-3; D is perhaps TRBD1 or TRBD2 (5 bases each). The germline CDR1 and CDR2 sequences are MNHNS and SASEGT. V was shortened by 7 bases and J by 6 bases, with 8 bases between the two germline ends. This CDR3 has 11 amino acids. CDR3: CASNEGDTQYF. The CDR3 bases are TGTGCCAGCAACGAGGGGGATACGCAGTATTTT.

This clone was seen only a few times. This CDR3 is also generated by other DNA sequences in the sample. The V gene is TRBV19, the J gene TRBJ1-2, with 8 positions matching TRBD1. Germline CDR1 LNHDA, CDR2 SQIVND (reference sequence). The CDR3 spans 13 residues. V lost 5 bases to trimming and J lost 3 bases; unmatched junction nucleotides: 2. The CDR3 spells CASSEQGDYGYTF. CDR3 sequence (DNA): TGTGCCAGTAGTGAACAGGGGGACTATGGCTACACCTTC.

This clone has just a few counts. V is TRBV7-2 and J is TRBJ1-1; D is possibly TRBD1 (5 bases). The CDR3 has 14 residues. Germline V gene sequence: CDR1 SGHTA, CDR2 FQGNSA. V dropped 5 bases and J dropped 6 bases, with 16 bases sitting between them. CDR3 loop: CASSMSYWGPEAFF. Written as DNA, the CDR3 is TGTGCCAGCAGCATGAGTTACTGGGGCCCTGAAGCTTTCTTT.

CDR3 amino acids: CASSLLLRGSYEQYF. The CDR3 nucleotides read TGTGCCAGCAGTTTATTGTTAAGAGGGTCCTACGAGCAGTACTTC. J is TRBJ2-7 and V is TRBV28; D is perhaps TRBD2 (5 bases). Trimming took off 1 base at V and 1 base at J, with 11 bases between the two ends. CDR3 length equals 15 residues. Germline V lookup: CDR1 MDHEN, CDR2 SYDVKM.

In its sample, this clone was seen a few times. V is TRBV5-1 and J is TRBJ1-1, with 7 bases aligning to TRBD1. This CDR3 region has 15 residues. Germline CDR1 and CDR2: SGHRS and YFSETQ. After removal of 4 bases from V and 2 bases from J, the junction contained 8 bases not matched to a gene. This CDR3 is CASSRDGTANTEAFF. For the CDR3, the DNA is TGCGCCAGCAGCAGGGACGGGACAGCTAACACTGAAGCTTTCTTT.

On this clone itself: Since a much larger clone is just one base distant, this may be a read error. Other DNA sequences within the sample encode an identical CDR3. The V and J genes are TRBV11-2 and TRBJ2-3; D call uncertain. The germline gives CDR1 SGHAT, CDR2 FQNNGV. V dropped 1 base and J dropped 0 bases, with 2 bases sitting between them. The CDR3 runs to 13 residues. The CDR3 DNA follows: TGTGCCAGCAGCTTAGGTAGCACAGATACGCAGTATTTT. Its protein is CASSLGSTDTQYF. The entire variable domain, with the rest obtained from reference TRBV11-2 and TRBJ2-3, is as follows: EAGVAQSPRYKIIEKRQSVAFWCNPISGHATLYWYQQILGQGPKLLIQFQNNGVVDDSQLPKDRFSAERLKGVDSTLKIQPAKLEDSAVYLCASSLGSTDTQYFGPGTRLTVL.

In its sample, this clone was seen many times. The V and J genes are TRBV7-2 and TRBJ1-5; tentative D call: TRBD1 (6 bases). V was trimmed by 5 bases and J by 0 bases, leaving 8 bases between them. Germline V CDR1 and CDR2: SGHTA, FQGNSA. The length of the CDR3 is 14 residues. Here the CDR3 DNA reads TGTGCCAGCAGCCGACAGGATAGCAATCAGCCCCAGCATTTT. Encoded protein: CASSRQDSNQPQHF.

This clone turned up a few times. V gene TRBV5-1 combines with J gene TRBJ1-5; no firm D call. V gave up 4 bases and J gave up 0 bases, with 11 bases separating them. Per germline, CDR1 SGHRS and CDR2 YFSETQ. The CDR3 has 15 residues. CDR3 sequence reads: CASSPLGYSNQPQHF. CDR3 in DNA: TGCGCCAGCAGCCCTTTAGGATATAGCAATCAGCCCCAGCATTTT.

The rearrangement uses TRBV4-1 and TRBJ2-7; 12 nucleotides line up with TRBD1. Germline V gene data show CDR1 as MGHRA and CDR2 as YSYEKL. The CDR3 has 17 residues. With 1 base clipped from V and 6 bases from J, the junction kept 10 bases outside the gene matches. CDR3 protein: CASSQGYRDRGHSEQYF. CDR3 DNA sequence: TGCGCCAGCAGCCAAGGTTACCGGGACAGGGGGCACTCCGAGCAGTACTTC.

The V and J genes are TRBV5-1 and TRBJ1-2, with 8 nucleotides matching TRBD1. The CDR3 loop spans 13 amino acids. V gave up 0 bases and J gave up 8 bases; unmatched junction bases: 3. Per germline, CDR1 SGHRS and CDR2 YFSETQ. The DNA of the CDR3 is TGCGCCAGCAGCTTGGTCAGGGGGCAAGGCTACACCTTC. Translating it yields CASSLVRGQGYTF.

This clone was observed at least ten times. The chain is built from TRBV5-4 and TRBJ2-2; the D call may be TRBD1 or TRBD2 (5 bases each). The ends were cut back, 8 bases at V and 3 bases at J, with 20 bases in the middle. Germline V gives CDR1 SGHNT, CDR2 YYREEE (reference sequence). This CDR3 comprises 16 residues. CDR3 sequence: CASSPPAGTDTGELFF. The CDR3 nucleotides are TGTGCCAGTTCGCCCCCCGCAGGGACGGACACCGGGGAGCTGTTTTTT.

This clone was counted only a few times. CDR3 residues: CASSLVGEQPQHF. DNA of the CDR3: TGTGCCAGCAGTTTAGTAGGGGAGCAGCCCCAGCATTTT. This chain uses TRBV27 with TRBJ1-5, with a weak D call TRBD1 (5 bases). Trimming shortened V by 2 bases and J by 7 bases, and 9 bases separated the two germline ends. CDR3 size: 13 residues. From germline, CDR1 is MNHEY and CDR2 SMNVEV (reference sequence).

The chain links TRBV4-3 to TRBJ1-4; 7 positions agree with TRBD1. V shed 4 bases, J shed 3 bases, and the junction held 2 bases outside the gene matches. The germline V gene encodes CDR1 LGHNA and CDR2 YSLEER. This CDR3 has 14 residues. The CDR3 loop reads CASSPGQANEKLFF. The CDR3 region has the DNA TGCGCCAGCAGCCCCGGACAGGCTAATGAAAAACTGTTTTTT.

This clone was counted between two and nine times. One end of the junction is discordant with germline, which a read error may explain. The chain links TRBV10-3 to TRBJ2-5; a possible D gene is TRBD1 (5 bases). Germline V gives CDR1 ENHRY, CDR2 SYGVKD. This CDR3 spans 17 amino acids. Written as DNA, the CDR3 is TGTGCCAGCAGTCCCTTACCGACTTCTCGACAGACAGAGACCCAGTACTTC. It specifies CASSPLPTSRQTETQYF.